Each of the 22 T cell receptor beta chains below was sequenced from the same sample in a study of T cells after yellow fever vaccination. TCRdb re-called the 5' RACE reads with MiXCR, one entry per CDR3 protein. Of hundreds of thousands of distinct CDR3 sequences in the sample, 13% were seen once. Sequenced material: PBMCs, taken on the day of the yellow fever booster vaccination. These receptors originate from a man aged 25-45 years who received the YFV17D yellow fever vaccine.

The chain carries TRBV5-1 and TRBJ1-1; weak D call: TRBD1 (5 bases). The germline V gene has CDR1 SGHRS and CDR2 YFSETQ. V was pared by 3 bases and J by 4 bases, with 13 bases between. This CDR3 has 14 residues. The CDR3 region is CASSSTAGGTEAFF. Written as DNA, the CDR3 is TGCGCCAGCAGCTCGACAGCGGGGGGCACTGAAGCTTTCTTT.

This clonotype was seen a few times. For the CDR3, the DNA is TGTGCCAGCAGACAAATGGGCACAGATACGCAGTATTTT. As protein: CASRQMGTDTQYF. This rearrangement joins TRBV12-3 or TRBV12-4 to TRBJ2-3; D remains ambiguous. V lost 6 bases, J lost 1 base, and 8 bases lay in between. The CDR3 is 13 amino acids.

This sequence joins TRBV27 and TRBJ1-1, with D uncertain. The CDR3 loop spans 12 amino acids. V was clipped by 6 bases and J by 5 bases, with 10 bases between them. CDR1 and CDR2 from the germline V gene are MNHEY and SMNVEV (reference sequence). The CDR3 loop is CASSRIGTEAFF. CDR3 DNA sequence: TGTGCCAGCAGCCGTATAGGAACTGAAGCTTTCTTT.

The chain carries TRBV18 and TRBJ2-7; D is uncertain. Between the trimmed V and J ends, which lost 3 bases and 2 bases, there was a span of 14 bases. This CDR3 has 15 amino acids. CDR1 KGHSH and CDR2 LQKENI come from the germline V gene. The CDR3, as DNA: TGTGCCAGCTCACCCGGGTCCTCGAGTACCTACGAGCAGTACTTC. It codes for CASSPGSSSTYEQYF.

This clonotype was counted a few times. The germline gene is not matched at one end of the junction; a read error may be the cause. The chain combines TRBV5-6 with TRBJ2-4; no clear D. The CDR3 is 17 residues long. Germline CDR1 reads SGHDT; CDR2 reads YYEEEE. CDR3 sequence reads: CASSLGLGDRSKNTQYF. The CDR3 bases are TGTGCCAGCAGCTTGGGACTGGGTGATAGGTCCAAAAACACTCAGTACTTC.

This clonotype was seen more than once but under ten times. The chain joins TRBV20-1 to TRBJ2-1; 11 positions agree with TRBD2. There are 14 residues in the CDR3. From germline, CDR1 is DFQATT and CDR2 SNEGSKA (reference sequence). With V trimmed by 4 bases and J by 8 bases, 7 bases remained unmatched. CDR3 loop: CSATTSGSFDEQFF. The CDR3 DNA is TGCAGTGCTACCACTAGCGGGAGTTTCGATGAGCAGTTCTTC.

This clonotype showed up just a few times. The chain has TRBV18 and TRBJ2-7, with a weak D call TRBD1 (5 bases). Trimming left V 5 bases short and J 3 bases short, with 14 bases between. The CDR3 has 14 amino acids. Germline assignment: CDR1 KGHSH and CDR2 LQKENI. The chain's CDR3 is CASSKSGDSYEQYF. In DNA form, the CDR3 reads TGTGCCAGCTCAAAATCTGGAGACAGCTACGAGCAGTACTTC.

The chain is built from TRBV7-2 and TRBJ1-6; D gene unclear. V was trimmed by 5 bases and J by 9 bases, leaving 11 bases between them. The CDR3 totals 13 residues. Germline CDR1 SGHTA, CDR2 FQGNSA. Written as DNA, the CDR3 is TGTGCCAGCAGCACGTCGTGGGGTTCACCCCTCCACTTT. Translation: CASSTSWGSPLHF.

In its sample, this clonotype was seen a few times. The V and J genes are TRBV6-5 and TRBJ1-1; TRBD1 is a possible D gene (6 bases). Trimming removed 0 bases at V and 4 bases at J, with 21 bases between. Germline assignment: CDR1 MNHEY and CDR2 SVGAGI. This CDR3 has 18 residues. The CDR3 coding sequence is TGTGCCAGCAGTTACTCGCTCGGCGCGGGGGGGGCGAGCACTGAAGCTTTCTTT. Translation gives CASSYSLGAGGASTEAFF.

A few counts support this clonotype. The chain joins TRBV7-9 to TRBJ2-1; TRBD2 aligns across 16 bases. CDR3 size: 16 residues. Germline V gene data show CDR1 as SEHNR and CDR2 as FQNEAQ (reference sequence). V was clipped by 5 bases and J by 5 bases; unmatched bases: 3. CDR3 DNA: TGTGCCAGCAGCCTGGGACTAGCGGGGGGGAACAATGAGCAGTTCTTC. Translating it yields CASSLGLAGGNNEQFF.

The chain uses TRBV20-1 and TRBJ2-2; 8 nucleotides match TRBD2. The V and J ends lost 6 bases and 3 bases, in that order; junction bases with no gene match: 3. Looked up from germline, CDR1 is DFQATT and CDR2 is SNEGSKA (reference sequence). This CDR3 has 13 amino acids. DNA for the CDR3: TGCAGTGCGGAGCGGGAGTACACCGGGGAGCTGTTTTTT. Protein product: CSAEREYTGELFF.

This clonotype appeared many times. V and J are TRBV20-1 and TRBJ2-2, with TRBD2 matching over 9 bases. The CDR3 covers 16 residues. The germline V gene encodes CDR1 DFQATT and CDR2 SNEGSKA (reference sequence). V trimming: 3 bases; J trimming: 5 bases; junction bases outside the gene matches: 10. The CDR3, as DNA: TGCAGTGCTAGGTTGGGCGGGAGGGCCGGTACCGGGGAGCTGTTTTTT. It encodes CSARLGGRAGTGELFF.

This clonotype was seen more than once but under ten times. The rearrangement uses TRBV19 and TRBJ2-5; 9 bases are a match to TRBD2. Trimming took 7 bases from V and 5 from J; bases not matched to a gene: 8. The CDR3 sequence is 14 residues long. Looked up from germline, CDR1 is LNHDA and CDR2 is SQIVND (reference sequence). The CDR3 DNA follows: TGTGCCAGTACGGAAAGCGGGAGGCGGGAGACCCAGTACTTC. Translation gives CASTESGRRETQYF. Supplemented by reference TRBV19 and TRBJ2-5, the full variable domain reads DGGITQSPKYLFRKEGQNVTLSCEQNLNHDAMYWYRQDPGQGLRLIYYSQIVNDFQKGDIAEGYSVSREKKESFPLTVTSAQKNPTAFYLCASTESGRRETQYFGPGTRLLVL.

This clonotype was recorded at least ten times. This chain links TRBV12-3 or TRBV12-4 with TRBJ2-7; D remains unclear. Trimming pared 6 bases from V and 5 bases from J, leaving 8 bases between. This CDR3 comprises 11 residues. The DNA of the CDR3 is TGTGCCAGCAGCTTGGTCGACGAGCAGTACTTC. It specifies CASSLVDEQYF.

The chain links TRBV12-3 or TRBV12-4 to TRBJ2-3; 8 bases line up with TRBD1. The length of the CDR3 is 15 residues. With 6 bases clipped from V and 3 bases from J, the junction kept 8 bases outside the gene matches. CDR3 protein: CASSSGGAQTDTQYF. The CDR3 DNA sequence: TGTGCCAGCAGCTCAGGGGGCGCGCAGACAGATACGCAGTATTTT.

The chain carries TRBV12-3 or TRBV12-4 and TRBJ1-4; tentatively, D is TRBD1 (5 bases). Trimming removed 2 bases at V and 6 bases at J, with 13 bases between. The CDR3 is 15 amino acids. CDR3 coding DNA: TGTGCCAGCAGTTTATATGGGGGTGTGTATGAAAAACTGTTTTTT. It is translated as CASSLYGGVYEKLFF.

This clonotype was counted at least ten times. The V gene is TRBV29-1, the J gene TRBJ2-3, with 8 bases fitting TRBD2. The CDR3 spans 16 residues. J was trimmed by 0 bases and V by 4 bases; bases with no gene match: 9. Germline assignment: CDR1 SQVTM and CDR2 ANQGSEA. Here the CDR3 DNA reads TGCAGCGTTGGTATGAGCGGGAGCGATAGCACAGATACGCAGTATTTT. Its protein is CSVGMSGSDSTDTQYF.

The chain joins TRBV9 to TRBJ2-5; 12 positions match TRBD2. This CDR3 is built from 18 residues. The germline V gene has CDR1 SGDLS and CDR2 YYNGEE. V gave up 4 bases and J gave up 2 bases; unmatched junction bases: 12. DNA of the CDR3: TGTGCCAGCAGCCCTGAGGGACTAGCGGGCAAAAGGCAAGAGACCCAGTACTTC. Translation gives CASSPEGLAGKRQETQYF.

In its sample, this clonotype was seen many times. V and J are TRBV24-1 and TRBJ2-2, with D perhaps being TRBD1 or TRBD2 (5 bases each). V lost 5 bases and J lost 4, with 10 bases in between. CDR1 is KGHDR, CDR2 SFDVKD, per germline. The CDR3 sequence is 14 residues long. CDR3 residues: CATSGTGATGELFF. The DNA for the CDR3 is TGTGCCACCAGTGGCACCGGGGCCACCGGGGAGCTGTTTTTT.

This rearrangement joins TRBV20-1 to TRBJ2-5; 7 bases line up with TRBD2. The CDR3 is made up of 12 amino acids. V lost 6 bases, J lost 4 bases, and 5 bases stayed unmatched. Germline V CDR1 and CDR2: DFQATT, SNEGSKA (reference sequence). CDR3 nucleotide sequence: TGCAGTGCCACGGGGGGTTTAGAGACCCAGTACTTC. Translating gives CSATGGLETQYF.

This rearrangement joins TRBV24-1 to TRBJ1-5, with 7 positions matching TRBD1. CDR1 is KGHDR and CDR2 is SFDVKD in the germline V gene. Trimming took 5 bases from V and 7 from J; bases not matched to a gene: 7. The CDR3 extends over 14 amino acids. The CDR3 region has the DNA TGTGCCACCAGTGTTGGGACAGTGGAACAGCCCCAGCATTTT. It is translated as CATSVGTVEQPQHF.

In this sample, this clonotype turned up many times. The chain has TRBV7-2 and TRBJ2-1; D could derive from TRBD1 or TRBD2 (5 bases each). From germline, CDR1 is SGHTA and CDR2 FQGNSA. CDR3 length: 16 amino acids. Deletions cut 1 base from V and 0 bases from J, with 10 bases between. CDR3 sequence (DNA): TGTGCCAGCAGCTTAGTGGGGGATAGCTCCTACAATGAGCAGTTCTTC. This codes for CASSLVGDSSYNEQFF.